Following are 7 T cell receptor beta chains from one sample sequenced in a study of blood T cell repertoires in COVID-19. Libraries were prepared by immunoSEQ multiplex PCR; TCRdb keeps only in-frame clonotypes and omits some of them. The data hold around 150,000 clones, with about 86% observed a single time. Sequencing input: PBMCs or T cells enriched from blood (not recorded which). Receptor source: a man in his forties or fifties who had recovered from COVID-19.

The chain links TRBV7-2 to TRBJ1-5; D unresolved. Trimming took off 3 bases at V and 4 bases at J, with 10 bases between the two ends. The CDR3 runs to 14 residues. CDR1 is SGHTA, CDR2 FQGNSA, per germline. CDR3 region: CASSFSGLNQPQHF. The DNA for the CDR3 is TGTGCCAGCAGCTTCAGCGGGCTGAATCAGCCCCAGCATTTT.

The chain is built from TRBV10-1 and TRBJ2-4; tentative D call: TRBD2 (7 bases). Germline CDR1 WNHNN, CDR2 SYGVQD (reference sequence). The CDR3 is 17 amino acids. Trimming took off 2 bases at V and 0 bases at J, with 14 bases between the two ends. The CDR3 here is CASSEEGRGLAKNIQYF. CDR3 nucleotides: TGCGCCAGCAGTGAGGAGGGGCGGGGGCTAGCCAAAAACATTCAGTACTTC.

The chain combines TRBV4-1 with TRBJ1-1; 9 nucleotides align to TRBD1. The CDR3 is 14 amino acids. V lost 2 bases and J lost 7; bases outside the gene matches: 5. Germline CDR1 MGHRA, CDR2 YSYEKL. The CDR3 sequence: CASSQYDRGVEAFF. The CDR3 nucleotides read TGCGCCAGCAGCCAATATGACAGGGGGGTTGAAGCTTTCTTT.

The rearrangement uses TRBV5-1 and TRBJ1-1; weak D call: TRBD1 (6 bases). This CDR3 spans 14 amino acids. Germline V gene sequence: CDR1 SGHRS, CDR2 YFSETQ. Deletions cut 4 bases from V and 11 bases from J, with 21 bases between. CDR3 sequence (DNA): TGCGCCAGCAGCCTGGCCACAGGGCGGTTTGATGCTTTCTTT. Encoded protein: CASSLATGRFDAFF. Full variable domain (remainder filled in from reference TRBV5-1 and TRBJ1-1): KAGVTQTPRYLIKTRGQQVTLSCSPISGHRSVSWYQQTPGQGLQFLFEYFSETQRNKGNFPGRFSGRQFSNSRSEMNVSTLELGDSALYLCASSLATGRFDAFFGQGTRLTVV.

This chain uses TRBV12-3 or TRBV12-4 with TRBJ2-3; TRBD2 might be the D (5 bases). V was trimmed by 4 bases and J by 4 bases, leaving 6 bases between them. The CDR3 totals 12 residues. The CDR3 coding sequence is TGTGCCAGCAGTTGGGGAGCAGATACGCAGTATTTT. This gives the protein CASSWGADTQYF.

The rearrangement uses TRBV18 and TRBJ2-1, with D maybe TRBD1 (5 bases). With 3 bases removed from V and 10 bases from J, the gap between germline ends came to 13 bases. The CDR3 covers 13 residues. Germline CDR1 KGHSH, CDR2 LQKENI. CDR3 DNA sequence: TGTGCCAGCTCACCGACAGAGCTCGTCGAGCAGTTCTTC. Translation: CASSPTELVEQFF. The variable domain in full, completed from reference TRBV18 and TRBJ2-1, reads NAGVMQNPRHLVRRRGQEARLRCSPMKGHSHVYWYRQLPEEGLKFMVYLQKENIIDESGMPKERFSAEFPKEGPSILRIQQVVRGDSAAYFCASSPTELVEQFFGPGTRLTVL.

The genes are TRBV6-5 and TRBJ2-1, with D perhaps matching TRBD2 (5 bases). Germline V lookup: CDR1 MNHEY, CDR2 SVGAGI. The V end lost 2 bases, the J end lost 7 bases, and 15 bases lay between the germline ends. This CDR3 has 15 residues. The CDR3 DNA is TGTGCCAGCAGTTACGGATCCATGCGAGGGAATGAGCAGTTCTTC. Translating it yields CASSYGSMRGNEQFF.